The T cell receptor (beta chain) under discussion was sequenced for a study of T cells in Graves' hyperthyroidism and ophthalmopathy. Study-level background: Upon initial diagnosis and before any treatment, peripheral blood was collected. Study-level findings and limits: Blood shared most expanded thyroid clonotypes above 0.001.

The germline V gene encodes CDR1 LNHNV and CDR2 YYDKDF (reference sequence). This CDR3 comprises 15 residues. V gave up 0 bases and J gave up 1 base, with 7 bases separating them. RNA transcripts gave rise to amplified TCR beta CDR3 regions. TCR CDR3 regions were first amplified by RT-PCR with HTBI primers. TCRdb re-analysed the multiplex PCR reads in MiXCR, keeping a single row per CDR3 protein. The sample includes roughly 56,000 distinct CDR3 sequences, roughly 50% seen only once; the top ten take 9.5% to 15%. By share, this clonotype counts as medium-sized. Its antigen is unknown. The TCR sequence derives from a woman aged 25 to 45 with Graves' ophthalmopathy. The specimen sequenced was blood. The V call is TRBV15, the J call TRBJ1-5; TRBD1 is a possible D gene (6 bases). CDR3 residues: CATSRDTGSNQPQHF. The CDR3 DNA follows: TGTGCCACCAGCAGAGACACAGGGAGCAATCAGCCCCAGCATTTT.